This TCR beta chain is drawn from a study of regulatory T cells in long-lasting Graves disease (dated by TCRdb to about 2021). Broadly, across the study: In the newly diagnosed Graves' disease group, patients had been taking antithyroid drugs for less than 3 months. Peripheral blood TCR sequencing and RNA sequencing compared persistent Graves' disease patients with newly diagnosed Graves' disease patients. The study was registered as a clinical trial and conducted in China. TCR sequencing covered around 13 persistent and approximately 20 newly diagnosed Graves' disease patients, around 35 samples in total. What the work shows at the level of the full study, not this receptor alone: The authors acknowledged the small sample size as a limitation that may reduce accuracy. Sequencing and analysis were limited to the TCR beta chain. Patients with persistent disease shared more public clonotypes (about 3,000) than newly diagnosed patients did (966). TRBV28, TRBJ1-2 and TRBJ2-5 were preferentially used in persistent disease, while TRBV20-1 and TRBJ2-1 were favored in newly diagnosed disease. Persistent Graves' disease patients showed lower TCR Shannon entropy and fewer highly expanded clones than newly diagnosed patients, suggesting clonal expansion. The study examined only peripheral blood because the primary lesion, thyroid tissue, could not be accessed.

CDR1 and CDR2, per the germline V gene, are MGHDK and SYGVNS. Its CDR3 holds 19 amino acids, cysteine through phenylalanine. Just the 57-base CDR3 DNA is kept, in frame starting at base 1. Here V drops 1 base and J drops 4 bases, and the junction holds 14 bases not matched to any gene. Explained via the paper, the time point label denotes: newly diagnosed GD, antithyroid drugs for less than 3 months. RNA was extracted from PBMCs in TRIzol for both TCR sequencing and RNA sequencing. The diagnosis of Graves' disease was made according to American Thyroid Association guidelines. Patients were recruited from an endocrinology department in Xi'an, China. From each patient, approximately 10 milliliters of peripheral blood was collected into an EDTA anticoagulant tube. Ficoll Paque Plus density gradient separation was used to isolate PBMCs, and no further T cell sorting was done. An Agilent 2100 Bioanalyzer and agarose gel were used to check RNA quality, and a NanoDrop 2000 was used to measure RNA concentration.

The protocol used for the library was multiplex PCR. Instrument on record: Illumina HiSeq 4000. CDR3 regions were amplified by Arm-PCR with iRepertoire HTBI primers to construct TCR beta libraries. Before sequencing, the PCR products underwent gel purification. In the paper's pipeline: Across samples, around 58 TRBV and 12 to 15 TRBJ segments were identified and used for gene usage analysis of CDR3 amino acid clonotypes. COPE and FqMerger were used to merge the filtered high-quality paired reads into contigs. BLAST was used to align contigs to the IMGT TRBV, TRBD and TRBJ reference genes, and CDR3 was defined following IMGT. Highly expanded clones were defined as clonotypes with a frequency above 0.1%. Shannon entropy was used to measure repertoire diversity, and the Gini coefficient was used to measure V-J evenness. A clonotype was considered public if more than one individual shared it. TCRdb trimmed the raw reads at Q25, called clones with MiXCR and kept productive beta chains. Each CDR3 protein gets just one entry, which takes the most common genes and DNA from the rows behind it. V and J calls and clone size were set by TCRdb, not the authors. The sample includes about 450,000 distinct CDR3 sequences, with around 15% observed a single time. Around 11% of the sample is held by the ten biggest clonotypes.

This clonotype has a handful of counts. Its target antigen remains unknown. No much larger clonotype is one base removed from it; base qualities were not supplied. Separately, the same data were catalogued under a study of T cells in Graves' hyperthyroidism and ophthalmopathy. According to the second study: Graves' hyperthyroidism was defined as stable when no progression to ophthalmopathy occurred over 18 months of follow-up. Hyperthyroidism patients were newly diagnosed, had a disease duration of under 2 months, and were aged 18 to 65 years. Exclusion was applied to patients with uncontrolled infections, other autoimmune diseases, pregnancy or lactation. Diagnoses were established on the basis of clinical symptoms, serum thyroxine and TRAb, thyroid ultrasound, and orbital computed tomography. The first round of RT-PCR for the TCR CDR3 was performed with the HTBI primer set and the Qiagen OneStep RT-PCR kit. Most expanded thyroid clonotypes (frequency above 0.001) were also detected in blood, a finding suggesting that blood repertoires may reflect thyroid immune responses. Ophthalmopathy was separated from stable hyperthyroidism by a 13 V-J signature model, with just over 85% sensitivity and approximately 84% specificity obtained in cross-validation and 80%/75% obtained in testing. During validation, the model predicted progression to ophthalmopathy a median of around 6 months ahead of onset, with around 71% sensitivity and about 75% specificity. A discovery cohort of fewer than 110 patients, roughly 40 with Graves' ophthalmopathy and under 60 with stable Graves' hyperthyroidism, was used to find distinguishing TCR V-J signatures. Prospective prediction of ophthalmopathy was tested in an independent validation cohort of fewer than 20 hyperthyroidism patients and some 17 patients who later progressed to ophthalmopathy. For training and testing, the 80 to 100 patients in the discovery cohort were randomly divided in a 7:3 ratio. The study also compared thyroid tissue and blood T-cell repertoires from about six Graves' hyperthyroidism patients. Following sampling, methimazole starting at 30 mg daily was given to hyperthyroidism patients, and high-dose intravenous methylprednisolone was given to ophthalmopathy patients. Libraries were constructed in a second round of multiplex PCR, after which size selection and purification were performed. The libraries were sequenced on an Illumina HiSeq2000 using paired-end 100 bp reads. SOAPnuke was used to process the raw data, removing reads that contained adapters or uncalled bases, had a mean Phred below 15, or lacked an exact match to the constant primer or identifier. COPE v1.2.5 was used to merge the high-quality paired reads, and each unique nucleotide sequence was defined as a clonotype. MiTCR v1.1 was used to align the clonotypes against IMGT TRBV, TRBD and TRBJ reference segments. Analysis was restricted to V-J combinations with a frequency above 0.0001, which covered 99.2% of repertoires. The TCS score was defined as F50 (clonal expansion) divided by E x V (chaos), with BLOSUM62-based TCRdist calculated between CDR3 peptides within each V-J. Welch's t-statistics and random forest reduced 500 to 550 V-J features to 13, which were used in a naive Bayes classifier (R e1071). No statistical method was used to set the sample size in advance, and investigators knew the group allocation. According to the paper, TCR Vbeta CDR3 sequencing was carried out on 135 peripheral blood samples, which came from fewer than 50 ophthalmopathy, 75 to 80 hyperthyroidism and roughly 17 progressor patients.

The starting material was peripheral blood mononuclear cells (PBMCs), obtained at new diagnosis, from a patient treated with antithyroid drugs. This chain is built from TRBV25-1 and TRBJ2-3; TRBD1 agrees with 10 junctional bases. The clonotype comes from a woman between 25 and 40 years old with Graves disease. Donor details come from another sample of the same person, matched by shared clones. The sequenced DNA: TGTGCCAGCAGTGAATGGGGGAAGACAGGGGGCTTTATGGCAGATACGCAGTATTTT. This encodes CASSEWGKTGGFMADTQYF.